This T cell receptor beta chain was sequenced in a study of regulatory T cells in long-lasting Graves disease (dated by TCRdb to the early 2020s). Turning to the overall study: Patients with newly diagnosed Graves' disease had been on antithyroid drugs for under 3 months. The study took place in China and was registered as a clinical trial. This study used TCR sequencing and RNA sequencing of peripheral blood to compare persistent Graves' disease patients against newly diagnosed Graves' disease patients. A total of roughly 35 samples underwent TCR sequencing: roughly 13 from persistent and about 20 from newly diagnosed Graves' disease patients.

This clonotype was detected a few times. What antigen it recognizes has not been identified. Base quality data are lacking; no much larger clone is found one base away. Libraries were built with multiplex PCR. Sequencing used an Illumina HiSeq 4000. iRepertoire HTBI primers and Arm-PCR amplification of CDR3 regions were used to construct TCR beta libraries. Gel purification was performed on PCR products prior to sequencing. In the original analysis: Gene usage analysis of CDR3 amino acid clonotypes used the 55 to 80 TRBV and 14 TRBJ segments found across samples. COPE and FqMerger were used to merge the filtered high-quality paired reads into contigs. BLAST was used to align contigs to the IMGT TRBV, TRBD and TRBJ reference genes, and CDR3 was defined following IMGT. Clonotypes above 0.1% frequency were classified as highly expanded clones. Shannon entropy was used to measure repertoire diversity, and the Gini coefficient was used to measure V-J evenness. A clonotype found in more than one individual was treated as public. TCRdb ran its own pipeline on the public reads, namely fastp trimming at Q25 and MiXCR clone calling, and kept in-frame beta chains. Entries are consolidated by CDR3 protein sequence, retaining the most common genes and DNA. The V and J calls come from TCRdb's annotation, not from the publication. Counted in this sample were 600,000 to 650,000 distinct CDR3 sequences; roughly 15% of them appeared once. The top ten clonotypes cover about 20% of the sample.

Points the paper makes about the study in general: Sequencing and analysis were restricted to the TCR beta chain. Because the primary lesion, thyroid tissue, could not be accessed, the study looked at peripheral blood alone. Lower TCR Shannon entropy and fewer highly expanded clones were observed in persistent Graves' disease patients than in newly diagnosed patients, which suggested clonal expansion. The authors noted that the small sample size was a limitation that may lower accuracy. Patients with persistent disease shared more public clonotypes (around 3,000) than newly diagnosed patients did (about 970).

Explained via the paper, the time point label denotes: newly diagnosed GD, antithyroid drugs for less than 3 months. RNA was extracted from PBMCs in TRIzol for both TCR sequencing and RNA sequencing. The diagnosis of Graves' disease followed American Thyroid Association guidelines. Patients were recruited from an endocrinology department in Xi'an, China. From each patient, around 8.3 milliliters of peripheral blood was collected into an EDTA anticoagulant tube. Ficoll Paque Plus density gradient separation was used to isolate PBMCs, and no additional T cell sorting was done. An Agilent 2100 Bioanalyzer and agarose gel were used to check RNA quality, while a NanoDrop 2000 measured RNA concentration. These data were also filed under a second study, of T cells in Graves' hyperthyroidism and ophthalmopathy. The second study's paper adds: Stable Graves' hyperthyroidism was defined as no progression to ophthalmopathy during 18 months of follow-up. Hyperthyroidism patients were newly diagnosed, had a disease duration of under 2 months, and were aged 18 to 65 years. The study excluded patients with uncontrolled infections, other autoimmune diseases, pregnancy or lactation. Clinical symptoms, serum thyroxine and TRAb, thyroid ultrasound, and orbital computed tomography formed the basis for the diagnoses. The first round of RT-PCR for the TCR CDR3 was performed with the HTBI primer set and the Qiagen OneStep RT-PCR kit. Most expanded thyroid clonotypes (frequency above 0.001) were also detected in blood, a finding suggesting that blood repertoires may reflect thyroid immune responses. In cross-validation, a model built on a 13 V-J signature told ophthalmopathy apart from stable hyperthyroidism with 85% to 90% sensitivity and roughly 81% specificity, and in testing the same model reached 80%/75%. During validation, the model predicted progression to ophthalmopathy a median of approximately six months ahead of onset, with roughly 65% sensitivity and around 73% specificity. A discovery cohort of about 95 patients, about 40 with Graves' ophthalmopathy and 57 with stable Graves' hyperthyroidism, was used to find distinguishing TCR V-J signatures. Whether ophthalmopathy could be predicted prospectively was tested in an independent validation cohort made up of some 20 hyperthyroidism patients plus 17 patients who later progressed to ophthalmopathy. For training and testing, the 100 or so patients in the discovery cohort were randomly divided in a 7:3 ratio. In addition, the study compared T-cell repertoires in thyroid tissue and in blood from five to seven Graves' hyperthyroidism patients. After blood sampling, hyperthyroidism patients were treated with methimazole at a starting dose of 30 mg daily, and ophthalmopathy patients were treated with high-dose intravenous methylprednisolone. Libraries were constructed in a second round of multiplex PCR, after which size selection and purification were carried out. Libraries were sequenced paired-end with 100 bp reads on an Illumina HiSeq2000. SOAPnuke was used to process the raw data, with reads discarded if the reads contained adapters or uncalled bases, had a mean Phred below 15, or lacked an exact constant-primer or identifier match. COPE v1.2.5 was used to merge the high-quality paired reads, and each unique nucleotide sequence was defined as a clonotype. MiTCR v1.1 was used to align the clonotypes against IMGT TRBV, TRBD and TRBJ reference segments. Only V-J combinations with frequency above 0.0001, covering 98% to 99.2% of repertoires, were analysed. A TCS score was defined as the ratio between F50 (clonal expansion) and ExV (chaos), using BLOSUM62-based TCRdist between CDR3 peptides within each V-J. Welch's t-statistics and random forest reduced 500 to 650 V-J features to under 15, which were used in a naive Bayes classifier (R e1071). Sample size was not statistically predetermined, and investigators were not blinded to group allocation. The paper reports TCR Vbeta CDR3 sequencing of more than 120 peripheral blood samples: fewer than 50 ophthalmopathy, around 80 hyperthyroidism and around 17 progressor patients.

Sample: peripheral blood mononuclear cells (PBMCs), taken at new diagnosis, from a patient treated with antithyroid drugs. This sequence was found in a woman in her twenties or thirties with Graves disease. Donor details come from another sample of the same person, matched by shared clones.

The CDR3 region reads CASSLGSGSQETQYF. The nucleotide sequence is given as TGTGCCAGCAGCTTAGGTAGCGGATCACAAGAGACCCAGTACTTC. This chain joins TRBV7-9 to TRBJ2-5, with TRBD2 tentatively as D gene (6 bases match). Trimming takes 1 base from V and 2 bases from J, and the germline ends sit 11 bases apart. The CDR3 runs 15 amino acids, cysteine and phenylalanine included. Here the CDR3 DNA is all that survives: 45 bases in frame from base 1. Looking up the germline V gene (reference sequence) yields CDR1 SEHNR and CDR2 FQNEAQ.